This paragraph covers one TCR beta chain sequence. Its antigen is unidentified. The CDR3 covers 13 residues. V lost 6 bases and J lost 4, with 10 bases in between. Germline lookup yields CDR1 MNHNS and CDR2 SASEGT. This sample was included in a study of graft-versus-host responses after intestinal transplantation. Study overall: Induction using anti-thymocyte globulin, followed by tacrolimus and steroids for two to three years, was given to all recipients. The study's findings and limits: GvH clones surfaced in recipient marrow, some emerging earlier in ileum or blood. Individuals who had graft-donor T cell macrochimerism had allografts that showed high graft-versus-host to host-versus-graft clonal ratios.

Clones were sequenced by immunoSEQ multiplex PCR, and TCRdb holds only the in-frame ones, with some missing. The sample holds some 100,000 clones; about 90% are singletons and the top ten take around 0.07%. Sequencing was performed on unstimulated CD8+ T cells sorted from spleen or lymph node cells, taken before transplant. The chain combines TRBV6-1 with TRBJ2-1; TRBD1 might be the D (6 bases). The sequence derives from a human donor who was the organ donor for an intestinal transplant. CDR3 sequence reads: CASRDSLYNEQFF. The CDR3 DNA reads TGTGCCAGCAGGGACAGCCTATACAATGAGCAGTTCTTC.